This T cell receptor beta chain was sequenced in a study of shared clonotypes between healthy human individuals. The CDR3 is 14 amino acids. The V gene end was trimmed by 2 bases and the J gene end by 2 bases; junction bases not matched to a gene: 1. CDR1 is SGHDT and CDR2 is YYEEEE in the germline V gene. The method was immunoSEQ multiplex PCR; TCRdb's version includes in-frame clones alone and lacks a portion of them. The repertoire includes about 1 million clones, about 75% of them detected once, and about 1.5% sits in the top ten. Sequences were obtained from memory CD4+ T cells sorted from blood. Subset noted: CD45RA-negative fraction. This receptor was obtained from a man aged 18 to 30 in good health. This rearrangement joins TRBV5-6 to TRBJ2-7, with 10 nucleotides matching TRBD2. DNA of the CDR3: TGTGCCAGCAGCTTTCTAGCGGGGGCCTACGAGCAGTACTTC. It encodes CASSFLAGAYEQYF. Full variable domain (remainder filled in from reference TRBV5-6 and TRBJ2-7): DAGVTQSPTHLIKTRGQQVTLRCSPKSGHDTVSWYQQALGQGPQFIFQYYEEEERQRGNFPDRFSGHQFPNYSSELNVNALLLGDSALYLCASSFLAGAYEQYFGPGTRLTVT.